This entry concerns a single TCR beta chain. The data originate from a study of T cell changes during pregnancy in multiple sclerosis. Trimming cost V 2 bases and J 7 bases, with 8 bases left between them. The CDR3 has 12 amino acids. Germline V gene lookup returns CDR1 SGHVS and CDR2 FQNEAQ. TCRdb's table, derived via immunoSEQ multiplex PCR, lists solely in-frame clones and lacks some. The sample contains 90,000 to 120,000 clones, just under 95% of which appear only once. This TCR was sampled from a female donor in good health, enrolled as a control in a pregnancy study. Sample: peripheral blood, taken in the third trimester of pregnancy. The V call is TRBV7-8, the J call TRBJ1-1; D is unresolved. The CDR3 reads CASSLIGYEAFF. The CDR3, as DNA: TGTGCCAGCAGCTTAATCGGGTATGAAGCTTTCTTT.